This T cell receptor (beta chain) is from a study of blood T cell repertoires in COVID-19. The overall study: PBMCs, B-cell-depleted T cells, or T cells provided the cDNA or gDNA that made up the material.

Symptom resolution, clearance, or two negative PCRs marked the recovered donors of Cohort 3. Trimming cost V 9 bases and J 5 bases, with 11 bases left between them. CDR3 length: 12 residues. Authors' data handling: Estimated nucleated cell counts came from reference gene primer amplification. The method was immunoSEQ multiplex PCR; TCRdb's version includes in-frame clones alone and lacks a portion of them. V and J calls plus clone size are reproduced from that table; the DNA served to infer D and trimming. Of 350,000 to 400,000 clones listed, over 75% are singletons. The sequence came from a woman in her 30s who had recovered from COVID-19. Sequenced sample: PBMCs or T cells enriched from blood (not recorded which). The chain couples TRBV12-3 or TRBV12-4 to TRBJ1-5; D gene uncertain. This CDR3 is CASSRGDQPQHF. In nucleotides, the CDR3 is TGTGCCAGTTCTCGGGGAGATCAGCCCCAGCATTTT.